This T cell receptor (beta chain) was sequenced in a study of cytomegalovirus exposure and HLA in healthy donors. Study overall: Of the donors genotyped, 300 to 500 in all, around 76% fell in the Caucasian-associated ancestry cluster. Study-wide points: TCR beta sequences reportedly predicted most subjects' HLA-A and HLA-B alleles accurately.

The CDR3 totals 16 residues. V shed 5 bases and J 0 bases; nucleotides not matched to a gene: 6. CDR1 LNHDA and CDR2 SQIVND come from the germline V gene (reference sequence). This clone was counted between two and nine times. Its target is unknown. PCR primers comprised 60 Vbeta and 13 Jbeta primers. TCRdb keeps only in-frame clones here, not all; method: immunoSEQ multiplex PCR. The sample has about 130,000 clones, more than 65% seen once; the top ten hold around 2.5%. The chain links TRBV19 to TRBJ1-3, with 8 bases that match TRBD1. The TCR sequence derives from a woman aged 55-70 years in good health and CMV-seropositive. The sequenced material came from PBMCs. The CDR3: CASSGRGRDSGNTIYF. CDR3 in DNA: TGTGCCAGTAGTGGCAGGGGGCGCGACTCTGGAAACACCATATATTTT.